This is a list of T cell receptor beta chains from one sample in a study of breast tumors, draining lymph nodes, adjacent tissues. MiXCR, applied by TCRdb to the multiplex PCR reads, yields one record per CDR3 protein. The sample holds tens of thousands of distinct CDR3 sequences, over 40% seen once. Sequencing input: breast tumor tissue. Source of these receptors: a female donor with breast cancer. Some clones in this sample may be carry-over from other donors' samples. CDR3s leave out the opening cysteine and the closing phenylalanine or tryptophan. The order of the fields is V gene, J gene, CDR3 protein.

TRBV7-3,TRBJ1-6,ASSLDGGNSPLH
TRBV20-1,TRBJ1-6,SARQQEGSPLH
TRBV6-1,TRBJ1-2,ASRYGEGGYYGYT
TRBV10-1,TRBJ2-3,ARKIAVNTDTQY
TRBV20-1,TRBJ2-4,SAIVTGGIPY
TRBV19,TRBJ1-5,ASSPGTVEGQPQH
TRBV20-1,TRBJ1-4,SAPGPQVNEKLF
TRBV7-9,TRBJ2-5,ASSRERAGGPEETQY
TRBV2,TRBJ2-3,ASTRVDTQY
TRBV2,TRBJ1-6,ASSQLDRRDNSPLH
TRBV11-2,TRBJ2-1,ASSSLAGPPSNEQF
TRBV20-1,TRBJ2-7,SARDPGTSGYEQY
TRBV7-9,TRBJ2-1,ASSLDTTYNEQF
TRBV9,TRBJ2-2,ASSVDISNTGELF
TRBV30,TRBJ1-3,AWSQGSPSSGNTIY
TRBV9,TRBJ1-6,ASSESGTDNSPLH
TRBV5-8,TRBJ2-1,ASSLALQF
TRBV20-1,TRBJ2-1,GLRFRNEQL
TRBV15,TRBJ2-3,ATSSRVRGDGTDTQY
TRBV7-3,TRBJ2-1,ASSTAGTGLGNEQF